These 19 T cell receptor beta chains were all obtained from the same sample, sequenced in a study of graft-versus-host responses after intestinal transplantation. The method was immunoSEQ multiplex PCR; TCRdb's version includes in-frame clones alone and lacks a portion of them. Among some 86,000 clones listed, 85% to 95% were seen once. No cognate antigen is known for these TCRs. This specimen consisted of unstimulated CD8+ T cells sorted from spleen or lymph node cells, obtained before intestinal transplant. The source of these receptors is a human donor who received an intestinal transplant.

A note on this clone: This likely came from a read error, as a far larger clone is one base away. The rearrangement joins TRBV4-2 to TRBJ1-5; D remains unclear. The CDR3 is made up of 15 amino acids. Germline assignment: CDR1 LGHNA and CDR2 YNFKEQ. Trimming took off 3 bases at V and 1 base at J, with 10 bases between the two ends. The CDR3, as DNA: TGTGCCAGCAGCCATGATCCTGGGAGCAATCAGCCCCAGCATTTT. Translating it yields CASSHDPGSNQPQHF.

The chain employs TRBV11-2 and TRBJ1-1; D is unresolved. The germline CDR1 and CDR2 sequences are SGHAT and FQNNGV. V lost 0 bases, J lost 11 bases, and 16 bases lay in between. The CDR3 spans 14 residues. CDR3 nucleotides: TGTGCCAGCAGCTTAGATCCCCTAGGGTGGAGCGCTTTCTTT. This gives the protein CASSLDPLGWSAFF.

As DNA, the CDR3 is TGCACCAGCAGCCAAGGACTAGCGACGAGCTCCTACAATGAGCAGTTCTTC. Translated, it gives CTSSQGLATSSYNEQFF. The chain joins TRBV1 to TRBJ2-1; the table's D call, TRBD2, has no DNA check behind it. TRBV1 is reported as a pseudogene. This CDR3 comprises 17 residues.

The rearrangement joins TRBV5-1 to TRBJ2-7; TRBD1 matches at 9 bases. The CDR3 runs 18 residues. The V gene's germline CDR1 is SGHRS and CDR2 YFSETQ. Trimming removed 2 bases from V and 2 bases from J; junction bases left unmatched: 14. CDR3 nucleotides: TGCGCCAGCAGCTTAGGACAGGGGAACGCTGACTCCCCCTACGAGCAGTACTTC. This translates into CASSLGQGNADSPYEQYF.

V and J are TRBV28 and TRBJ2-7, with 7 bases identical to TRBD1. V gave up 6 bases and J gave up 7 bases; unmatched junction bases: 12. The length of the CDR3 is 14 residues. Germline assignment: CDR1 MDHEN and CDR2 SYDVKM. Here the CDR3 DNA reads TGTGCCAGCAGCCAAGACAGGGAAGTAGGGGAGCAGTACTTC. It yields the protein CASSQDREVGEQYF.

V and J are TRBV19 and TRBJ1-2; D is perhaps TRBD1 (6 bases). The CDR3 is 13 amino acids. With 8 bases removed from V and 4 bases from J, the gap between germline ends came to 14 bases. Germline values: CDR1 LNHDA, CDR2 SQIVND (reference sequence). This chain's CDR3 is CASSTGLRYGYTF. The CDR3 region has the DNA TGTGCCAGTTCTACAGGGCTTCGCTATGGCTACACCTTC.

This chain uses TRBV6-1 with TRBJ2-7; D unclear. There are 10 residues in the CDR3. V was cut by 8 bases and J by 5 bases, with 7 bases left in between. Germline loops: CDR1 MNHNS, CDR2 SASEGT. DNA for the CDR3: TGTGCCAGCGGGTCCGACGAGCAGTACTTC. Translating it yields CASGSDEQYF.

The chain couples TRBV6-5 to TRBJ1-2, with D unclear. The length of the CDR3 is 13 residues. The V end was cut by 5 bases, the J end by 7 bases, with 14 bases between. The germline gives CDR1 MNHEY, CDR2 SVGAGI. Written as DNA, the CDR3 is TGTGCCAGCAGTCCCGTTATGCGGAGTGGCTACACCTTC. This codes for CASSPVMRSGYTF.

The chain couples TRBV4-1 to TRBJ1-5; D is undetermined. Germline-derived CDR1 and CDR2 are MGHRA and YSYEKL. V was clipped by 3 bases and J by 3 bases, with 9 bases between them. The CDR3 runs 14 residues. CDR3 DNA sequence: TGCGCCAGCAGCCATATTGGGCCCAATCAGCCCCAGCATTTT. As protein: CASSHIGPNQPQHF.

The CDR3 DNA reads as TGTGCCAGCAGCTTTGTGCAGGGGGCCCCCGGGGAGCTGTTTTTT. It translates to CASSFVQGAPGELFF. The chain couples TRBV5-4 to TRBJ2-2; TRBD1 agrees at 8 bases. Germline assignment: CDR1 SGHNT and CDR2 YYREEE (reference sequence). The CDR3 extends over 15 amino acids. Germline trimming cut 2 bases from V and 6 bases from J; bases unmatched to any gene: 6.

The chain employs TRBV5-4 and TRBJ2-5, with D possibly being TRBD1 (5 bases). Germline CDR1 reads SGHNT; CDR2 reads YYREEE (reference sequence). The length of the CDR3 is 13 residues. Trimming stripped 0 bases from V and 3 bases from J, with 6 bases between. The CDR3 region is CASSLGGEETQYF. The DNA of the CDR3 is TGTGCCAGCAGCTTGGGGGGCGAAGAGACCCAGTACTTC.

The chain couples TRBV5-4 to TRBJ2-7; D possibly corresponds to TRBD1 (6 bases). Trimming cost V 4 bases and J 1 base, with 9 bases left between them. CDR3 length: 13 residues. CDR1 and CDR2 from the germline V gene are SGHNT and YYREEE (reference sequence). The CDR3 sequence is CASSPDSSYEQYF. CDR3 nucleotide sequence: TGTGCCAGCAGCCCGGACAGTTCCTACGAGCAGTACTTC.

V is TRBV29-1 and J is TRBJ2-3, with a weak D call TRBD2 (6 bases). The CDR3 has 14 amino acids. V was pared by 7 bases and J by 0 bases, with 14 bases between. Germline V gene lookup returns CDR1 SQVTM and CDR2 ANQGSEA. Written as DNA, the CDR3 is TGCAGCGAAAACAGAGGGACTAGCACAGATACGCAGTATTTT. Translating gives CSENRGTSTDTQYF.

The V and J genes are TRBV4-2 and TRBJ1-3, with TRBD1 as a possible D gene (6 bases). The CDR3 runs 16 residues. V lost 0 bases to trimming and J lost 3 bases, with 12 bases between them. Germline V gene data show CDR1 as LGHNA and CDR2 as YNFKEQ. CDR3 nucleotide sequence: TGTGCCAGCAGCCAAGATGGGGGCATGAGTGGAAACACCATATATTTT. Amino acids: CASSQDGGMSGNTIYF.

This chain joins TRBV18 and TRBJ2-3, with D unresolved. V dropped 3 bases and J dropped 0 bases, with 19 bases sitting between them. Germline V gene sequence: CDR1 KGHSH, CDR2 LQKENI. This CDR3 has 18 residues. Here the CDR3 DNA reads TGTGCCAGCTCACCCGAGGATCCAAATTACCCTAGCACAGATACGCAGTATTTT. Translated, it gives CASSPEDPNYPSTDTQYF.

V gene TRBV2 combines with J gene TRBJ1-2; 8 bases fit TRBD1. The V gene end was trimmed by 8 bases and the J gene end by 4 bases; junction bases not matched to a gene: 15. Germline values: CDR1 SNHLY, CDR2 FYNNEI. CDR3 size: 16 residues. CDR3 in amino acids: CASFGGWTGPIYGYTF. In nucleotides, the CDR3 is TGTGCCAGCTTCGGGGGATGGACAGGGCCGATCTATGGCTACACCTTC.

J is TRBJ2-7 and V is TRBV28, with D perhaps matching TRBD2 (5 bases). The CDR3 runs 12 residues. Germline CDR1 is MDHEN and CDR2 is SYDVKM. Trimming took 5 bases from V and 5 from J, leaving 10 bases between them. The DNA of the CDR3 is TGTGCCAGCAGTAACACTAGAGACGAGCAGTACTTC. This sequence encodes CASSNTRDEQYF.

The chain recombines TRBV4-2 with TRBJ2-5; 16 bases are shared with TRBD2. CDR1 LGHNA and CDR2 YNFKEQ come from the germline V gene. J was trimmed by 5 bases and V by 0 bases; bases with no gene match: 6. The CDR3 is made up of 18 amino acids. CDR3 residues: CASSQDGTSGGAFETQYF. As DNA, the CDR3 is TGTGCCAGCAGCCAAGATGGGACTAGCGGGGGGGCGTTTGAGACCCAGTACTTC.

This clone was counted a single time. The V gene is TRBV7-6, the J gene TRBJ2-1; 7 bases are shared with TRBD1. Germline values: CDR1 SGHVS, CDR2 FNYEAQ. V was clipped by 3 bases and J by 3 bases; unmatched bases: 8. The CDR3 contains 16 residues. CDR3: CASSLEAGTDYNEQFF. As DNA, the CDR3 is TGTGCCAGCAGCTTGGAGGCAGGGACAGACTACAATGAGCAGTTCTTC.